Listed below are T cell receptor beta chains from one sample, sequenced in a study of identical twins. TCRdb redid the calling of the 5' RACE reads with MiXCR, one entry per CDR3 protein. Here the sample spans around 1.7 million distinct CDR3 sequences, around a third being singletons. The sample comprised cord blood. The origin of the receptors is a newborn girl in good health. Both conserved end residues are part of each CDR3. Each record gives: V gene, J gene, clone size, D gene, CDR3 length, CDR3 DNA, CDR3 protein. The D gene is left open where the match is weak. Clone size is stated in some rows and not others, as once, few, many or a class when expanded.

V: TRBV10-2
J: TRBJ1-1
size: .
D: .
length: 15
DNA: TGCGCCAGCAGTGCCGGGACCTCGGTGGGCACTGAAGCTTTCTTT
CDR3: CASSAGTSVGTEAFF

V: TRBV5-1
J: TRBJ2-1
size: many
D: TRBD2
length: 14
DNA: TGCGCCAGCACACTAGCGGATTACTACAATGAGCAGTTCTTC
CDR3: CASTLADYYNEQFF

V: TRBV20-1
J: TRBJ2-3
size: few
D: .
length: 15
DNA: TGCAGTGATATACAGCCCTGGGGGTATGGAGATACGCAGTATTTT
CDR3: CSDIQPWGYGDTQYF

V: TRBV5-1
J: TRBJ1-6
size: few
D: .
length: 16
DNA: TGCGCCAGCAGCTTGTACGGGGTTGTGGATAATTCACCCCTCCACTTT
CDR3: CASSLYGVVDNSPLHF

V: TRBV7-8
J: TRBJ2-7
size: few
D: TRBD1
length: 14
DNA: TGTGCCAGCAGCACCTGGGACAGGATCTACGAGCAGTACTTC
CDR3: CASSTWDRIYEQYF

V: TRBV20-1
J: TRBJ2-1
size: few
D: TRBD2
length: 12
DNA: TGCAGTGCTAGCCGGACTAGCGACAAGCAGTTCTTC
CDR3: CSASRTSDKQFF

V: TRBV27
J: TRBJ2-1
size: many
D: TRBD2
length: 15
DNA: TGTGCCAGCACCTCTGGGGCTAGCGGGAGAAATGAGCAGTTCTTC
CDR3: CASTSGASGRNEQFF

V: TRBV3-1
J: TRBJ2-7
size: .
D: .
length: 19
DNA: TGTGCCAGCAGCCAAGAAACTCCTGTTGCGGGGGCCTCCTACAATGAGCAGTACTTC
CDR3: CASSQETPVAGASYNEQYF

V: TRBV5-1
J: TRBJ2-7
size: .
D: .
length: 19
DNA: TGCGCCAGCAGCTTGCCCAACGATTCTAGGGGCCTGAGAACCTACGAGCAGTACTTC
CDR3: CASSLPNDSRGLRTYEQYF

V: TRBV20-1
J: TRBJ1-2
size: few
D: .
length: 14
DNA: TGCAGTGCTCCGGGGACGTTGGCTAACTATGGCTACACCTTC
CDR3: CSAPGTLANYGYTF